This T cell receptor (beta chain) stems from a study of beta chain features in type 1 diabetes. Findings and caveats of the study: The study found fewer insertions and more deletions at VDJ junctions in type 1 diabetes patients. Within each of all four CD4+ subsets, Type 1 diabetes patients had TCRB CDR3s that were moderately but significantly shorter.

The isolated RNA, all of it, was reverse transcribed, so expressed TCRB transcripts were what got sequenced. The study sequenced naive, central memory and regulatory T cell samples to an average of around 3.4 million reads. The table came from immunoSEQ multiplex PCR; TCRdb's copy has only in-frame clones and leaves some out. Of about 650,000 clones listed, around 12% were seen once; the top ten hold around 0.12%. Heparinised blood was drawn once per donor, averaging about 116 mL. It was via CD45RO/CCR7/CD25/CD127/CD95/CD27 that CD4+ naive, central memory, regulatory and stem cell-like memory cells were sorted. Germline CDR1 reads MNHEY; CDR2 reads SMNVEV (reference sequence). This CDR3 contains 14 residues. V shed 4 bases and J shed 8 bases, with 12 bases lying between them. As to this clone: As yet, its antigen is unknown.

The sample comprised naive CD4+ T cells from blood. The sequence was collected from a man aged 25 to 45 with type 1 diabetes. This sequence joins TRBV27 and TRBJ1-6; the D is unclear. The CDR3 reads CASSSSVLYSPLHF. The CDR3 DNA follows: TGTGCCAGCAGTTCCAGCGTACTTTATTCACCCCTCCACTTT.